This T cell receptor (beta chain) was captured in a study of CD8+CD57+ T cells in acquired aplastic anemia (dated by TCRdb to about 2018). Broadly, across the study: DNA extracted from sorted CD4+ and CD8+ cells had a mean of approximately 3.5 ug, with a range of 0.2 to 27.4 ug. Healthy donor samples averaged roughly 9.9 million reads for CD4+ and roughly 12 million for CD8+ cells. Study-wide conclusions, independent of this receptor: CD8+ Simpson's diversity did not differ significantly between patients and healthy controls (P=0.060). Around 27 CD8+ CDR3 sequences were found to be shared between patients and controls, but these sequences appeared to be highly expressed in patients and within the immunodominant clones of the patients.

In the study, sorted CD4+ and CD8+ blood T cells from patients with severe aplastic anemia and from healthy subjects underwent deep sequencing of TCR repertoires. Ficoll-Paque density gradient centrifugation was used to isolate peripheral blood mononuclear cells. Before DNA extraction, CD4+ and CD8+ T cells were sorted by FACS or by magnetic beads. Profiling of TCR beta VDJ combinations and CDR3 sequences used genomic DNA as the template. An Illumina HiSeq 2000 was used for TCR repertoire sequencing. In the authors' own workflow: Repertoires were assessed using TRBV/TRBJ rearrangement plots, CDR3 size and DJ length profiles, and Simpson's diversity index. The most abundant DNA sequence in the deep sequencing data was defined as the immunodominant clone. CDR3 amino acid sequences were checked for sharing across subjects and were also compared against the VDJdb database and published repertoires. The raw public reads went through TCRdb reprocessing: fastp at Q25, MiXCR clone calling, in-frame beta chains kept. Every entry covers one CDR3 protein and lists the most common genes and DNA from its rows. TCRdb, not the original authors, processed these V and J calls. The sample records about 160,000 distinct CDR3 sequences, roughly 47% of which are singletons. Clones ranked in the top ten supply approximately 1.1% of the sample.

The CDR3 runs 14 amino acids, cysteine and phenylalanine included. CDR3 DNA only is kept here, 42 bases in frame from base 1. As encoded in the germline V gene, CDR1 is SNHLY while CDR2 is FYNNEI. V drops 5 bases and J drops 1 base, leaving 12 bases in between. This clonotype was seen repeatedly, ten times or more. The antigen this receptor binds is unknown. No base-level quality is on record; no much larger clone is a single base apart. Sample: sorted CD4+, CD8+, or CD8+CD57+ T cells (not recorded which) from PBMCs. The TCR originated in a human donor in good health. This receptor chain uses TRBV2 and TRBJ2-7, with TRBD1 as a weak D call on 5 bases. The nucleotide sequence is TGTGCCAGCAGTTACTCTACAGGATCCTACGAGCAGTACTTC. This encodes CASSYSTGSYEQYF.